These 11 T cell receptor beta chains share one sample of origin, sequenced in a study of blood T cell repertoires in COVID-19. Only in-frame clones appear in the TCRdb table, and some are missing; sequencing was by immunoSEQ multiplex PCR. The sample has roughly 190,000 clones, less than 90% seen once. Input material: PBMCs or T cells enriched from blood (not recorded which). These receptors all stem from a young woman who had been exposed to COVID-19.

This clone was picked up one time. The V and J genes are TRBV11-2 and TRBJ2-7; D is ambiguous. The germline V and J ends were trimmed by 5 bases and 6 bases, with 5 bases remaining between them. This CDR3 spans 10 amino acids. Per the germline V gene, CDR1 is SGHAT and CDR2 is FQNNGV. CDR3 in amino acids: CASSGLEQYF. DNA for the CDR3: TGTGCCAGCAGCGGGCTCGAGCAGTACTTC.

There are a few counts of this clone. This chain's CDR3 is CSPRLPRGYTF. CDR3 in DNA: TGCAGTCCAAGGTTGCCGAGGGGCTACACCTTC. The J gene is TRBJ1-2, the V gene TRBV20-1; D not certain. From germline, CDR1 is DFQATT and CDR2 SNEGSKA (reference sequence). The ends were cut back, 8 bases at V and 8 bases at J, with 15 bases in the middle. The CDR3 has 11 amino acids.

In its sample, this clone was seen a few times. The chain recombines TRBV2 with TRBJ1-1, with D unclear. V lost 10 bases and J 4 bases, leaving 16 bases between the germline ends. This CDR3 spans 13 amino acids. Germline CDR1 is SNHLY and CDR2 is FYNNEI. DNA of the CDR3: TGTGCCACCCTCTACGGCGGTGGCACTGAAGCTTTCTTT. Translated: CATLYGGGTEAFF.

The chain recombines TRBV14 with TRBJ2-7; tentative D call: TRBD2 (7 bases). Germline V gene lookup returns CDR1 SGHDN and CDR2 FVKESK. Trimming pared 1 base from V and 2 bases from J, leaving 21 bases between. The CDR3 has 18 amino acids. The CDR3 region has the DNA TGTGCCAGCAGCCAAGGCCGCGGGGGCAGGAAAACAACCTACGAGCAGTACTTC. Translating gives CASSQGRGGRKTTYEQYF. Complete variable domain (other parts from reference TRBV14 and TRBJ2-7): EAGVTQFPSHSVIEKGQTVTLRCDPISGHDNLYWYRRVMGKEIKFLLHFVKESKQDESGMPNNRFLAERTGGTYSTLKVQPAELEDSGVYFCASSQGRGGRKTTYEQYFGPGTRLTVT.

This chain connects TRBV5-4 to TRBJ2-3; no reliable D call. Deletions cut 4 bases from V and 2 bases from J, with 11 bases between. Germline assignment: CDR1 SGHNT and CDR2 YYREEE (reference sequence). The CDR3 length is 14 residues. CDR3 amino acids: CASSLLAFTDTQYF. CDR3 DNA: TGTGCCAGCAGCCTTTTGGCATTCACAGATACGCAGTATTTT. Supplemented by reference TRBV5-4 and TRBJ2-3, the full variable domain reads ETGVTQSPTHLIKTRGQQVTLRCSSQSGHNTVSWYQQALGQGPQFIFQYYREEENGRGNFPPRFSGLQFPNYSSELNVNALELDDSALYLCASSLLAFTDTQYFGPGTRLTVL.

The chain recombines TRBV5-1 with TRBJ2-7; the match to TRBD1 covers 9 bases. Trimming removed 0 bases from V and 1 base from J; junction bases left unmatched: 8. The length of the CDR3 is 17 residues. CDR1 SGHRS and CDR2 YFSETQ come from the germline V gene. CDR3 bases: TGCGCCAGCAGCTTGGCGCGGGGGACAGGGTATTCCTACGAGCAGTACTTC. Its protein product is CASSLARGTGYSYEQYF.

The chain has TRBV11-2 and TRBJ2-3, with TRBD2 identical over 9 bases. Germline values: CDR1 SGHAT, CDR2 FQNNGV. CDR3 length: 14 amino acids. V lost 6 bases and J lost 7; bases outside the gene matches: 8. CDR3 DNA sequence: TGTGCCAGCAGAGATAGCGGGGGAATGTATACGCAGTATTTT. Its protein is CASRDSGGMYTQYF.

This clone was picked up one time. The chain combines TRBV19 with TRBJ1-1, with D possibly being TRBD1 (6 bases). CDR3 length: 15 residues. From germline, CDR1 is LNHDA and CDR2 SQIVND (reference sequence). V dropped 5 bases and J dropped 4 bases, with 17 bases sitting between them. CDR3 amino acids: CASSPRGGWSTEAFF. Here the CDR3 DNA reads TGTGCCAGTAGTCCCCGAGGGGGATGGAGCACTGAAGCTTTCTTT.

This chain links TRBV9 with TRBJ1-2; 8 bases fit TRBD1. Germline CDR1 reads SGDLS; CDR2 reads YYNGEE. Germline trimming cut 0 bases from V and 4 bases from J; bases unmatched to any gene: 2. The CDR3 covers 14 residues. CDR3: CASSVATGAYGYTF. CDR3 nucleotide sequence: TGTGCCAGCAGCGTAGCGACAGGGGCCTATGGCTACACCTTC. The complete variable domain, with remaining parts taken from reference TRBV9 and TRBJ1-2, reads DSGVTQTPKHLITATGQRVTLRCSPRSGDLSVYWYQQSLDQGLQFLIQYYNGEERAKGNILERFSAQQFPDLHSELNLSSLELGDSALYFCASSVATGAYGYTFGSGTRLTVV.

This clone was counted a few times. The V call is TRBV5-1, the J call TRBJ2-4; 9 bases line up with TRBD1. There are 20 residues in the CDR3. Germline CDR1 SGHRS, CDR2 YFSETQ. V shed 4 bases, J shed 5 bases, and the junction held 22 bases outside the gene matches. CDR3 in amino acids: CASSPTSRDRDRDRENIQYF. CDR3 in DNA: TGCGCCAGCAGCCCCACGTCCCGGGACAGGGATCGGGATCGGGAAAACATTCAGTACTTC.

This sequence joins TRBV5-6 and TRBJ1-2; D is undetermined. This CDR3 spans 15 amino acids. Trimming pared 1 base from V and 8 bases from J, leaving 18 bases between. Germline values: CDR1 SGHDT, CDR2 YYEEEE. The CDR3 coding sequence is TGTGCCAGCAGCTTGAGGTTGGCAGGTGGAAGGGGCTACACCTTC. Protein sequence: CASSLRLAGGRGYTF.